A selection of T cell receptor beta chains follows, all from one sample in a study of cytomegalovirus exposure and HLA in healthy donors. The table came from immunoSEQ multiplex PCR; TCRdb's copy has only in-frame clones and leaves some out. Counted here are about 190,000 clones, more than 75% occurring once; the ten biggest clones make up approximately 2.4%. What was sequenced was PBMCs. These receptors were taken from a woman aged 50 to 65 in good health and CMV-seropositive. Both conserved end residues are part of each CDR3. The D gene is left open where the match is weak. Clone size is stated in some rows and not others, as once, few, many or a class when expanded.

j_gene: TRBJ2-3
abundance: -
d_gene: -
v_gene: TRBV27
CDR3nt: TGTGCCAGCAGTTGGAGTGAGGGGGACACAGATACGCAGTATTTT
CDR3aa: CASSWSEGDTDTQYF

j_gene: TRBJ2-1
abundance: -
d_gene: -
v_gene: TRBV4-2
CDR3nt: TGTGCCAGCAGCCAAGATAGGCGGGGGCCATTACAAGAGCAGTTCTTC
CDR3aa: CASSQDRRGPLQEQFF

j_gene: TRBJ2-4
abundance: -
d_gene: TRBD2
v_gene: TRBV28
CDR3nt: TGTGCCAGCAGTCCCCCAACAGGGACTAGCGGGGGTAAAAACATTCAGTACTTC
CDR3aa: CASSPPTGTSGGKNIQYF

j_gene: TRBJ1-2
abundance: -
d_gene: TRBD1
v_gene: TRBV27
CDR3nt: TGTGCCAGCAGGTCCGGACAGGTCAGGGGCTACACCTTC
CDR3aa: CASRSGQVRGYTF

j_gene: TRBJ1-6
abundance: -
d_gene: -
v_gene: TRBV30
CDR3nt: TGTGCCTGGACCCCGGAGGGGGGGAGTTATAATTCACCCCTCCACTTT
CDR3aa: CAWTPEGGSYNSPLHF

j_gene: TRBJ2-5
abundance: -
d_gene: TRBD2
v_gene: TRBV11-2
CDR3nt: TGTGCCAGCAGCTTAGGGGCACTAGCGGGGGTCCCCGGAGAGGCCCAGTACTTC
CDR3aa: CASSLGALAGVPGEAQYF

j_gene: TRBJ2-7
abundance: once
d_gene: -
v_gene: TRBV7-9
CDR3nt: TGTTCCAGCAGCTCGGAGGTCTACGAGCAGTACTTC
CDR3aa: CSSSSEVYEQYF

j_gene: TRBJ2-3
abundance: -
d_gene: TRBD2
v_gene: TRBV29-1
CDR3nt: TGCAGCGTTGGATCTAGCGGGGGCACAGATACGCAGTATTTT
CDR3aa: CSVGSSGGTDTQYF

j_gene: TRBJ2-5
abundance: -
d_gene: -
v_gene: TRBV6-1
CDR3nt: TGTGCCAGCAGCCCTAGCGTAGAGACCCAGTACTTC
CDR3aa: CASSPSVETQYF

j_gene: TRBJ2-1
abundance: -
d_gene: -
v_gene: TRBV6-5
CDR3nt: TGTGCCAGCACCGACTTGACGCCCTACAATGAGCAGTTCTTC
CDR3aa: CASTDLTPYNEQFF

j_gene: TRBJ1-6
abundance: few
d_gene: TRBD1
v_gene: TRBV6-5
CDR3nt: TGTGCCAGCAGTTACCGACAGGGCCATAATTCACCCCTCCACTTT
CDR3aa: CASSYRQGHNSPLHF

j_gene: TRBJ1-4
abundance: few
d_gene: -
v_gene: TRBV27
CDR3nt: TGTGCCAGCAGTGTTACGGTCAATGAAAAACTGTTTTTT
CDR3aa: CASSVTVNEKLFF

j_gene: TRBJ1-4
abundance: few
d_gene: -
v_gene: TRBV5-6
CDR3nt: TGTGCCAGCAGCTTGGACGTTGGGAGTACTAATGAAAAACTGTTTTTT
CDR3aa: CASSLDVGSTNEKLFF

j_gene: TRBJ2-2
abundance: few
d_gene: -
v_gene: TRBV4-3
CDR3nt: TGCGCCAGCAGCCAGTCTACAGCCTACACCGGGGAGCTGTTTTTT
CDR3aa: CASSQSTAYTGELFF

j_gene: TRBJ2-2
abundance: -
d_gene: -
v_gene: TRBV7-9
CDR3nt: TGTGCCAGCAGCTTAACGTCCGGTTCCTGGGGGGAGCTGTTTTTT
CDR3aa: CASSLTSGSWGELFF

j_gene: TRBJ2-7
abundance: -
d_gene: TRBD2
v_gene: TRBV9
CDR3nt: TGTGCCAGCAGCGGCGGGGGGGGGACTTACGAGCAGTACTTC
CDR3aa: CASSGGGGTYEQYF

j_gene: TRBJ1-1
abundance: once
d_gene: -
v_gene: TRBV10-3
CDR3nt: TGTGCCATCAGTGACACTGCAGGGAGGACTGAAGCTTTCTTT
CDR3aa: CAISDTAGRTEAFF

j_gene: TRBJ1-5
abundance: -
d_gene: -
v_gene: TRBV6-5
CDR3nt: TGTGCCAGCAGTCAGGGTTCCGACCAGAATCAGCCCCAGCATTTT
CDR3aa: CASSQGSDQNQPQHF

j_gene: TRBJ2-5
abundance: -
d_gene: -
v_gene: TRBV5-1
CDR3nt: TGCGCCAGCAGCTTGACAGGGTCCCCAGAGACCCAGTACTTC
CDR3aa: CASSLTGSPETQYF

j_gene: TRBJ2-1
abundance: -
d_gene: TRBD2
v_gene: TRBV5-1
CDR3nt: TGCGCCAGCAGCTTGGTGGGGCTAGCGGGGCTTAATGAGCAGTTCTTC
CDR3aa: CASSLVGLAGLNEQFF

j_gene: TRBJ2-5
abundance: -
d_gene: -
v_gene: TRBV4-1
CDR3nt: TGCGCCAGCAGCCAAGAGTGGAGGAGCGAGACCCAGTACTTC
CDR3aa: CASSQEWRSETQYF

j_gene: TRBJ1-3
abundance: -
d_gene: -
v_gene: TRBV10-1
CDR3nt: TGCGCCAGCAGGGACAGCAACTCTGGAAACACCATATATTTT
CDR3aa: CASRDSNSGNTIYF

j_gene: TRBJ2-7
abundance: -
d_gene: TRBD1
v_gene: TRBV15
CDR3nt: TGTGCCACCAAGAGAGCACAGGGGGAGTACGAGCAGTACTTC
CDR3aa: CATKRAQGEYEQYF

j_gene: TRBJ1-2
abundance: -
d_gene: TRBD1
v_gene: TRBV2
CDR3nt: TGTGCCAGCTCCCTGATCAACAGGGGCTTAAATAATGGCTACACCTTC
CDR3aa: CASSLINRGLNNGYTF

j_gene: TRBJ2-1
abundance: -
d_gene: TRBD1
v_gene: TRBV11-2
CDR3nt: TGTGCCAGCAGACGAGGACAGGGCTCCTACAATGAGCAGTTCTTC
CDR3aa: CASRRGQGSYNEQFF

j_gene: TRBJ1-6
abundance: -
d_gene: -
v_gene: TRBV18
CDR3nt: TGTGCCAGCTCACCCGACAGGAATAATTCACCCCTCCACTTT
CDR3aa: CASSPDRNNSPLHF

j_gene: TRBJ1-6
abundance: few
d_gene: -
v_gene: TRBV4-1
CDR3nt: TGCGCCAGCAGCCAAGATCACAATAATTCACCCCTCCACTTT
CDR3aa: CASSQDHNNSPLHF